Listed here are 26 T cell receptor beta chains from one sample, sequenced in a study of OX40 agonist ivuxolimab in advanced cancers. The protocol was immunoSEQ multiplex PCR, while the TCRdb copy is restricted to in-frame clones and leaves out a portion. Seen here are 63,000 or so clones, around 80% observed once, and the top ten hold under 1.2%. The sequences come from CD4+ or CD8+ T cells sorted from blood, collected in a trial of the OX40 agonist ivuxolimab. The source is an adult with an advanced solid tumor such as melanoma, head and neck, liver or kidney cancer.

V is TRBV1 and J is TRBJ1-5; the D call TRBD1 from the table was never checked on the DNA. TRBV1 is listed as a pseudogene. The CDR3 has 10 amino acids. The CDR3 protein is CTSSPSPQHF. Here the CDR3 DNA reads TGCACCAGCAGCCCCAGTCCCCAGCATTTT.

The rearrangement joins TRBV25-1 to TRBJ2-5, with D perhaps matching TRBD1 (6 bases). CDR3 length: 14 amino acids. Germline CDR1 and CDR2: MGHDK and SYGVNS. Deletions cut 7 bases from V and 2 bases from J, with 14 bases between. In DNA, the CDR3 is TGTGCCAGCAATCAGGGGTGGGGGCAAGAGACCCAGTACTTC. Translation: CASNQGWGQETQYF.

The chain employs TRBV11-2 and TRBJ2-1, with unresolved D. V was pared by 1 base and J by 4 bases, with 5 bases between. The CDR3 covers 13 residues. The germline V gene encodes CDR1 SGHAT and CDR2 FQNNGV. The CDR3 DNA reads TGTGCCAGCAGCTTAGGCAGATACAATGAGCAGTTCTTC. Its translation is CASSLGRYNEQFF.

The chain links TRBV30 to TRBJ1-2; D is ambiguous. Trimming took 5 bases from V and 2 from J, leaving 18 bases between them. CDR1 and CDR2 (germline): GTSNPN, SVGIG (reference sequence). The CDR3 covers 15 residues. CDR3 nucleotide sequence: TGTGCCTGGGTTCGGGGAGGCAAATCAAACTATGGCTACACCTTC. This sequence encodes CAWVRGGKSNYGYTF.

For the CDR3, the DNA is TGTGCCAGCAGTAGCGGGACAGGGGGCCCCCAAAAACTGTTTTTT. Translated: CASSSGTGGPQKLFF. The chain is built from TRBV6-5 and TRBJ1-4, with 12 positions matching TRBD1. Germline lookup yields CDR1 MNHEY and CDR2 SVGAGI. J was trimmed by 9 bases and V by 5 bases; bases with no gene match: 7. This CDR3 spans 15 amino acids.

The genes are TRBV10-2 and TRBJ2-1; the D gene is possibly TRBD2 (7 bases). Germline V CDR1 and CDR2: WSHSY, SAAADI. With 0 bases removed from V and 6 bases from J, the gap between germline ends came to 9 bases. This CDR3 region has 14 residues. CDR3 region: CASSESGGLNEQFF. In DNA form, the CDR3 reads TGCGCCAGCAGTGAGTCGGGGGGGCTCAATGAGCAGTTCTTC.

The chain carries TRBV2 and TRBJ1-4; no reliable D call. The germline V gene has CDR1 SNHLY and CDR2 FYNNEI. V lost 4 bases, J lost 7 bases, and 16 bases lay in between. There are 15 residues in the CDR3. The CDR3 region is CASSAGPGVSEKLFF. CDR3 DNA sequence: TGTGCCAGCAGTGCGGGTCCCGGGGTTAGTGAAAAACTGTTTTTT. Combining the CDR3 with reference TRBV2 and TRBJ1-4 gives the whole variable domain EPEVTQTPSHQVTQMGQEVILRCVPISNHLYFYWYRQILGQKVEFLVSFYNNEISEKSEIFDDQFSVERPDGSNFTLKIRSTKLEDSAMYFCASSAGPGVSEKLFFGSGTQLSVL.

The rearrangement links TRBV10-3 to TRBJ2-1; D possibly uses TRBD1 or TRBD2 (6 bases each). Per germline, CDR1 ENHRY and CDR2 SYGVKD. The CDR3 totals 13 residues. Trimming stripped 8 bases from V and 13 bases from J, with 21 bases between. In DNA, the CDR3 is TGTGCCATCCGGCCCGGGGGCCAAATGTCACAGTTCTTC. This sequence encodes CAIRPGGQMSQFF.

This chain joins TRBV2 and TRBJ1-1; maybe TRBD1 (6 bases). The CDR3 covers 13 residues. The ends were cut back, 4 bases at V and 1 base at J, with 7 bases in the middle. CDR1 and CDR2 from the germline V gene are SNHLY and FYNNEI. The CDR3 bases are TGTGCCAGCAGTGTAGGGGGGAACACTGAAGCTTTCTTT. Translation: CASSVGGNTEAFF.

The V call is TRBV27, the J call TRBJ1-6, with D perhaps TRBD1 (5 bases). Germline CDR1 is MNHEY and CDR2 is SMNVEV (reference sequence). The CDR3 is made up of 16 amino acids. V was cut by 0 bases and J by 6 bases, with 12 bases left in between. CDR3 residues: CASSLSGTAINSPLHF. Written as DNA, the CDR3 is TGTGCCAGCAGTTTATCTGGGACGGCAATTAATTCACCCCTCCACTTT.

This sequence joins TRBV7-8 and TRBJ1-2; TRBD1 matches at 7 bases. Germline CDR1 is SGHVS and CDR2 is FQNEAQ. The V gene end was trimmed by 1 base and the J gene end by 8 bases; junction bases not matched to a gene: 10. The CDR3 is made up of 15 amino acids. As DNA, the CDR3 is TGTGCCAGCAGCTTAGACGAGAGACAGGGAGGCGGCTACACCTTC. Its protein product is CASSLDERQGGGYTF.

This chain uses TRBV19 with TRBJ1-2; D is ambiguous. Per germline, CDR1 LNHDA and CDR2 SQIVND (reference sequence). V lost 5 bases and J lost 8, with 12 bases in between. The CDR3 consists of 12 residues. The CDR3 DNA sequence: TGTGCCAGTAGTGAGCGTGGGCTAGGCTACACCTTC. Translation gives CASSERGLGYTF. The full variable domain, with the rest looked up from reference TRBV19 and TRBJ1-2, is DGGITQSPKYLFRKEGQNVTLSCEQNLNHDAMYWYRQDPGQGLRLIYYSQIVNDFQKGDIAEGYSVSREKKESFPLTVTSAQKNPTAFYLCASSERGLGYTFGSGTRLTVV.

The J gene is TRBJ1-2, the V gene TRBV2; 9 bases fit TRBD1. CDR1 and CDR2 (germline): SNHLY, FYNNEI. This CDR3 is built from 14 residues. The trim removed 6 bases at V and 2 bases at J, leaving 4 bases unmatched. CDR3 DNA sequence: TGTGCCAGCAGCAGACAGGGGGAAAACTATGGCTACACCTTC. This translates into CASSRQGENYGYTF.

The gene calls are TRBV28 and TRBJ2-1, with TRBD2 identical over 9 bases. Per germline, CDR1 MDHEN and CDR2 SYDVKM. The V gene end was trimmed by 6 bases and the J gene end by 7 bases; junction bases not matched to a gene: 4. CDR3 length equals 13 residues. CDR3 loop: CASRSGGPNEQFF. The CDR3 DNA reads as TGTGCCAGCAGAAGCGGGGGGCCGAATGAGCAGTTCTTC.

This sequence joins TRBV7-2 and TRBJ1-2; TRBD1 matches 8 bases. The CDR3 has 15 amino acids. The germline V gene has CDR1 SGHTA and CDR2 FQGNSA. The trim removed 5 bases at V and 8 bases at J, leaving 13 bases unmatched. CDR3 in amino acids: CASSPVPGGARGYTF. The CDR3 region has the DNA TGTGCCAGCAGCCCCGTGCCAGGGGGCGCGCGGGGCTACACCTTC.

A note on this clone: A much larger clone differs from this one at a single base, so this may be a read error. V is TRBV6-5 and J is TRBJ1-6, with a weak D call TRBD1 (6 bases). The CDR3 length is 14 residues. Germline V CDR1 and CDR2: MNHEY, SVGAGI. The CDR3 region is CAGSGRQANSPLHF. CDR3 coding DNA: TGTGCCGGCAGCGGGAGACAGGCCAATTCACCCCTCCACTTT.

The chain combines TRBV6-6 with TRBJ2-7, with unresolved D. The CDR3 has 15 amino acids. CDR1 and CDR2 from the germline V gene are MNHNY and SVGAGI (reference sequence). Trimming shortened V by 2 bases and J by 0 bases, and 11 bases separated the two germline ends. The CDR3 nucleotides read TGTGCCAGCAGTTACGCCCGCGCCAGCTCCTACGAGCAGTACTTC. Translated, it gives CASSYARASSYEQYF.

The J gene is TRBJ2-2, the V gene TRBV5-6, with 10 bases lining up with TRBD2. Germline CDR1 is SGHDT and CDR2 is YYEEEE. This CDR3 has 18 residues. The V segment lost 1 base and the J segment 4 bases; nucleotides outside the gene matches: 10. The CDR3: CASSLRLAGGKRTGELFF. CDR3 bases: TGTGCCAGCAGCTTGAGATTAGCGGGGGGTAAACGCACCGGGGAGCTGTTTTTT.

V is TRBV6-5 and J is TRBJ1-6; perhaps TRBD1 as D (5 bases). V dropped 1 base and J dropped 0 bases, with 7 bases sitting between them. The CDR3 spans 16 residues. Germline CDR1 reads MNHEY; CDR2 reads SVGAGI. The CDR3, as DNA: TGTGCCAGCAGTTACTTCACAGGCTCCTATAATTCACCCCTCCACTTT. This codes for CASSYFTGSYNSPLHF.

The chain combines TRBV6-5 with TRBJ2-7; the match to TRBD1 covers 8 bases. The CDR3 extends over 15 amino acids. The V segment lost 5 bases and the J segment 2 bases; nucleotides outside the gene matches: 8. Germline CDR1 and CDR2: MNHEY and SVGAGI. CDR3 nucleotides: TGTGCCAGCAGTAGCCGGGACAGGCCCCCCTACGAGCAGTACTTC. Translating it yields CASSSRDRPPYEQYF.

This chain links TRBV20-1 with TRBJ2-7; tentatively, D is TRBD1 (6 bases). V was trimmed by 3 bases and J by 7 bases, leaving 10 bases between them. CDR1 is DFQATT and CDR2 is SNEGSKA in the germline V gene (reference sequence). The CDR3 is 11 amino acids. The CDR3 nucleotides are TGCAGTGCTAGCGGACAGTTTGAGCAGTACTTC. Protein product: CSASGQFEQYF.

The J gene is TRBJ2-2, the V gene TRBV19; tentative D call: TRBD1 (5 bases). The V gene's germline CDR1 is LNHDA and CDR2 SQIVND (reference sequence). This CDR3 has 15 residues. V gave up 6 bases and J gave up 7 bases, with 18 bases separating them. The CDR3 DNA sequence: TGTGCCAGTAGAATGGGGCGGATGGAAGTCGGGGAGCTGTTTTTT. It yields the protein CASRMGRMEVGELFF.

V and J are TRBV4-1 and TRBJ1-2; 9 bases are shared with TRBD1. With 3 bases clipped from V and 4 bases from J, the junction kept 0 bases outside the gene matches. The V gene's germline CDR1 is MGHRA and CDR2 YSYEKL. This CDR3 has 13 amino acids. Written as DNA, the CDR3 is TGCGCCAGCAGCCAGACAGGGGGCTATGGCTACACCTTC. Its translation is CASSQTGGYGYTF.

This clone was seen a few times. This chain connects TRBV4-2 to TRBJ2-3; D might be TRBD1 (5 bases). The CDR3 sequence is 17 residues long. CDR1 is LGHNA, CDR2 YNFKEQ, per germline. V lost 0 bases and J lost 2, with 15 bases in between. The CDR3 sequence is CASSQDLPGQLTDTQYF. The CDR3 DNA is TGTGCCAGCAGCCAAGATCTTCCAGGACAACTCACAGATACGCAGTATTTT.

This sequence joins TRBV6-4 and TRBJ2-3, with 14 bases matching TRBD2. The germline V gene has CDR1 MRHNA and CDR2 SNTAGT. The V gene end was trimmed by 2 bases and the J gene end by 4 bases; junction bases not matched to a gene: 5. This CDR3 spans 17 amino acids. CDR3 coding DNA: TGTGCCAGCAGTGACCCGACTAGCGGGGGGGCCTCAGATACGCAGTATTTT. Translating gives CASSDPTSGGASDTQYF.

The chain recombines TRBV9 with TRBJ2-2; D tentatively fits TRBD1 or TRBD2 (7 bases each). The CDR3 totals 15 residues. Germline values: CDR1 SGDLS, CDR2 YYNGEE. Between the trimmed V and J ends, which lost 4 bases and 1 base, there was a span of 11 bases. The CDR3 nucleotides read TGTGCCAGCAGCAGCGGGACAGTGAACACCGGGGAGCTGTTTTTT. Translated: CASSSGTVNTGELFF.